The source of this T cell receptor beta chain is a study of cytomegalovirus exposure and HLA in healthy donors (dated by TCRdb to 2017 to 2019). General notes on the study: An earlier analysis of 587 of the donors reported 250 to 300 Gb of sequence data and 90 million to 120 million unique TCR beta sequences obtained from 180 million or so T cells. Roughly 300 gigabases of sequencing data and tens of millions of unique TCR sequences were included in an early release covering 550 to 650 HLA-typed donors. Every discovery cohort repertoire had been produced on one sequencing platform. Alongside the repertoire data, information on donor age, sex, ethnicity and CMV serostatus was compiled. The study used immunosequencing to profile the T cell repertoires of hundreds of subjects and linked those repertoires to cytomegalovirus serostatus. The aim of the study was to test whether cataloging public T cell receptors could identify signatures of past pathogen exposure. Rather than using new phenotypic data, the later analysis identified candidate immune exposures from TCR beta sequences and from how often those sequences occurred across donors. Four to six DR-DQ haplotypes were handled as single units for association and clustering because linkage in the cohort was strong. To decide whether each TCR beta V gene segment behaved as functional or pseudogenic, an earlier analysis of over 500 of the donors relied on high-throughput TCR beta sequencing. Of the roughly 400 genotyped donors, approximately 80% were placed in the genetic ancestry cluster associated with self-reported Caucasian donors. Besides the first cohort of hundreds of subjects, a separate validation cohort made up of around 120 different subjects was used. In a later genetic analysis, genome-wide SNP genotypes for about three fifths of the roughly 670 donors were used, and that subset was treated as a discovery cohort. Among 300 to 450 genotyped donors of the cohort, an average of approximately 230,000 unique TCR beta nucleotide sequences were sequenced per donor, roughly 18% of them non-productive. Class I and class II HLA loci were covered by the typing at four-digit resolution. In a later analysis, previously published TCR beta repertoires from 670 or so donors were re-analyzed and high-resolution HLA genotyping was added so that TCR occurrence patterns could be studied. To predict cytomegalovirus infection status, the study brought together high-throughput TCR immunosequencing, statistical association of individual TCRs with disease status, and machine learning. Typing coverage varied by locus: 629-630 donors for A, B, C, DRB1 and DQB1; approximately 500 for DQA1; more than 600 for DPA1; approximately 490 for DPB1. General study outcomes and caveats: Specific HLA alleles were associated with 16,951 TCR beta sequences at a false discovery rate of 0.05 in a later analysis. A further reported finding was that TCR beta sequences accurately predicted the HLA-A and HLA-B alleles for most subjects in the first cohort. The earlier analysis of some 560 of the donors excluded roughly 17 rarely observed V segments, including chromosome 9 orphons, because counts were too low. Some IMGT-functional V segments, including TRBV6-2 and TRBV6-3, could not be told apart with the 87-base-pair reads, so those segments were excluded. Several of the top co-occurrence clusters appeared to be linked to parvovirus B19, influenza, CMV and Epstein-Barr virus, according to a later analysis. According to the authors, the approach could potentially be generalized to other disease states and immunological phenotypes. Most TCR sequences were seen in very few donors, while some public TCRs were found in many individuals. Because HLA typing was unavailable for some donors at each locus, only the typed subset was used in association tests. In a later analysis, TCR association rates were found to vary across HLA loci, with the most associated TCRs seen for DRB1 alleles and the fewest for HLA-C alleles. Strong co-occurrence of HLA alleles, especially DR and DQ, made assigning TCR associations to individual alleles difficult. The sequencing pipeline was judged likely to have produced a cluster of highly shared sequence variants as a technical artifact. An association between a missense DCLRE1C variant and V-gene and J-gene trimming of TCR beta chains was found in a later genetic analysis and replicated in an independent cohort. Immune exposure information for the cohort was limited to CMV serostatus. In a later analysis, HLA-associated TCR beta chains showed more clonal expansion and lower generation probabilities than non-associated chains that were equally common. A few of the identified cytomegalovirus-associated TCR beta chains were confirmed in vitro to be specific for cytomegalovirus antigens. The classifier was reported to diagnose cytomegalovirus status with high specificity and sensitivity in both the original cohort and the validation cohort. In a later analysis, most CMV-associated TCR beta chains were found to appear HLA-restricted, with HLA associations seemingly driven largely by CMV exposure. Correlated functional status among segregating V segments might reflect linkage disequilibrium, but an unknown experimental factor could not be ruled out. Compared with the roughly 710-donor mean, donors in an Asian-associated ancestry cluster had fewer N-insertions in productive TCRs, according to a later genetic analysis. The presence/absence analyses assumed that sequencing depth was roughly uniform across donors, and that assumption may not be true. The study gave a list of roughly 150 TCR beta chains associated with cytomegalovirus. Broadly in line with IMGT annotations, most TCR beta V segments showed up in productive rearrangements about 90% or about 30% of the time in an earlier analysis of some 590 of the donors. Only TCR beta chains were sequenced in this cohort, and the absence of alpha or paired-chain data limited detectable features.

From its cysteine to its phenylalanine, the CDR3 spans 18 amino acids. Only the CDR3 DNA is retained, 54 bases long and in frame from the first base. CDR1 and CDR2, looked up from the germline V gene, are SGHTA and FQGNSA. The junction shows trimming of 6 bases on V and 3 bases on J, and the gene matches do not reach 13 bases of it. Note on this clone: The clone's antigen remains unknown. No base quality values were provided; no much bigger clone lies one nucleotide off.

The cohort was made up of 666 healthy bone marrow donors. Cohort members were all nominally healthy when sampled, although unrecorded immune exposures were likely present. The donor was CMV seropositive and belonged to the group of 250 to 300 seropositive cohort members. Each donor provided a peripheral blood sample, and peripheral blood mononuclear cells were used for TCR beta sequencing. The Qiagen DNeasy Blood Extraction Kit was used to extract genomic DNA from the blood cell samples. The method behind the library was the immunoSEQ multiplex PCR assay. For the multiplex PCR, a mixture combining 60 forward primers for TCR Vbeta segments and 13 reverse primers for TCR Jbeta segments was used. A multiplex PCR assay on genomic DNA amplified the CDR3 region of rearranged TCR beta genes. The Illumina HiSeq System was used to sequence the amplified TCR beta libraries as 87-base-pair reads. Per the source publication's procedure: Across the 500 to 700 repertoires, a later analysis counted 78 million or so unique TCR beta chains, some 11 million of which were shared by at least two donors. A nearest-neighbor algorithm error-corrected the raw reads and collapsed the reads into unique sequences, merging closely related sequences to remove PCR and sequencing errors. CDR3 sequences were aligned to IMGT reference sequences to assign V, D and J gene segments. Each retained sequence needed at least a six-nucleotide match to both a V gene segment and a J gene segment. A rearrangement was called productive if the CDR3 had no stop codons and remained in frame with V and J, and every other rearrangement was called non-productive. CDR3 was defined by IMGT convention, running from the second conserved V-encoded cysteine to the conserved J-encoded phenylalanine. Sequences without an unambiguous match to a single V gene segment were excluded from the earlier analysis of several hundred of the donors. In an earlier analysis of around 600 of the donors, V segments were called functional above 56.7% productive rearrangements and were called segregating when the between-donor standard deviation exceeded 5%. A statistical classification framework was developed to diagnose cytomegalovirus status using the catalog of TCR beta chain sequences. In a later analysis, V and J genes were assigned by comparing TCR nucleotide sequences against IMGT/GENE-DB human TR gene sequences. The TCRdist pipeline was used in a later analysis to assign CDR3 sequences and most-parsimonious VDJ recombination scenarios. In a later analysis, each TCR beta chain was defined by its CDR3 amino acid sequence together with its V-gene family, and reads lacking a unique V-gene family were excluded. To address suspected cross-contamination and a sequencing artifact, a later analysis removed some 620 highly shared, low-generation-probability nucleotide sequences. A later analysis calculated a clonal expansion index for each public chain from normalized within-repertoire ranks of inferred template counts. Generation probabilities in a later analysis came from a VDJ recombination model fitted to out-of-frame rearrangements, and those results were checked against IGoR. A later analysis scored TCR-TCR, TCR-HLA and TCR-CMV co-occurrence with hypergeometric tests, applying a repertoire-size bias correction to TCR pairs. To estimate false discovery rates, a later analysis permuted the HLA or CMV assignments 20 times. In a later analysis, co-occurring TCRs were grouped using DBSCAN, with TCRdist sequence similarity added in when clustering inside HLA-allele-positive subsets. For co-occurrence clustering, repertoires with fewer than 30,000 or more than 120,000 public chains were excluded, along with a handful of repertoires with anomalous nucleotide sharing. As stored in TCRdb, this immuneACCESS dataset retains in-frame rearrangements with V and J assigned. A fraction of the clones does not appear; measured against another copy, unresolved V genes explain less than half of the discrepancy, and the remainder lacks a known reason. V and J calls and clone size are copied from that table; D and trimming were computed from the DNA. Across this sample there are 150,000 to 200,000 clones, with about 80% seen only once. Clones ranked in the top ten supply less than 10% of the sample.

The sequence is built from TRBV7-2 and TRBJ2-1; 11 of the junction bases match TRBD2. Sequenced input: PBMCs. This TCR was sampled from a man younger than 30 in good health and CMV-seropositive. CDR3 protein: CASSRRTSGYTYYNEQFF. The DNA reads TGTGCCAGCAGTCGACGGACTAGCGGGTACACCTACTACAATGAGCAGTTCTTC.